A single sample is the source of the 25 T cell receptor beta chains below, sequenced in a study of blood T cell repertoires in COVID-19. Some clones are missing from TCRdb's copy, which holds only in-frame ones; the method was immunoSEQ multiplex PCR. Of 300,000 or so clones detected, around 89% appear once; the ten largest clones hold roughly 6.9%. The sequenced sample consisted of peripheral blood. The receptors come from a woman in her twenties or thirties who had recovered from COVID-19.

This chain connects TRBV28 to TRBJ1-2; 8 nucleotides line up with TRBD1. The CDR3 is made up of 18 amino acids. Germline CDR1 and CDR2: MDHEN and SYDVKM. Trimming took 1 base from V and 8 from J; bases not matched to a gene: 18. CDR3 bases: TGTGCCAGCAGTTTATTCGGGGGGAGCCACAGGGGGGGGAAGGGCTACACCTTC. As protein: CASSLFGGSHRGGKGYTF.

This clone was detected once. V is TRBV4-2 and J is TRBJ2-7; D possibly corresponds to TRBD2 (7 bases). The CDR3 extends over 14 amino acids. Trimming removed 1 base at V and 4 bases at J, with 11 bases between. CDR1 and CDR2 from the germline V gene are LGHNA and YNFKEQ. CDR3 bases: TGTGCCAGCAGCCAAGTGGGAGGGGGGTACGAGCAGTACTTC. This translates into CASSQVGGGYEQYF.

With regard to this clone: Other DNA sequences from this sample encode an identical CDR3 as well. This chain joins TRBV7-9 and TRBJ1-5; unclear D gene. The CDR3 runs to 12 residues. The V end lost 5 bases, the J end lost 2 bases, and 4 bases lay between the germline ends. CDR1 and CDR2 (germline): SEHNR, FQNEAQ (reference sequence). The CDR3 sequence is CASSPGNQPQHF. In DNA form, the CDR3 reads TGTGCCAGCAGCCCCGGCAATCAGCCCCAGCATTTT.

This chain joins TRBV4-2 and TRBJ2-2; 11 nucleotides match TRBD2. There are 16 residues in the CDR3. J gave up 4 bases and V 1 base, and 2 bases lay outside the gene matches. Germline CDR1 reads LGHNA; CDR2 reads YNFKEQ. CDR3 DNA sequence: TGTGCCAGCAGCCAAGTAGCGGGGGGGCCCACCGGGGAGCTGTTTTTT. The encoded protein is CASSQVAGGPTGELFF.

The rearrangement uses TRBV10-3 and TRBJ1-1; 8 positions agree with TRBD1. This CDR3 spans 13 amino acids. Trimming at V came to 10 bases and at J to 4 bases, leaving 8 bases not matched to a gene. Germline CDR1 is ENHRY and CDR2 is SYGVKD. The CDR3, as DNA: TGTGCCACCACGACAGGGGCGGTCACTGAAGCTTTCTTT. This gives the protein CATTTGAVTEAFF.

This sequence joins TRBV5-4 and TRBJ1-2; D might be TRBD1 (5 bases). V was trimmed by 1 base and J by 5 bases, leaving 15 bases between them. The CDR3 runs to 15 residues. CDR1 is SGHNT and CDR2 is YYREEE in the germline V gene (reference sequence). CDR3 in amino acids: CASSLPAAKGYGYTF. CDR3 nucleotide sequence: TGTGCCAGCAGCTTGCCGGCAGCTAAGGGGTATGGCTACACCTTC.

The V and J genes are TRBV9 and TRBJ2-3, with 9 bases identical to TRBD2. Trimming took 7 bases from V and 5 from J; bases not matched to a gene: 5. Germline loops: CDR1 SGDLS, CDR2 YYNGEE. This CDR3 contains 13 residues. The CDR3 is CASRSGGVDTQYF. The CDR3 region has the DNA TGTGCCAGCCGTAGCGGGGGTGTAGATACGCAGTATTTT.

The chain combines TRBV3-1 (or the pseudogene TRBV3-2) with TRBJ2-7, with TRBD1 matching over 8 bases. The CDR3 is made up of 14 amino acids. The J segment lost 7 bases and the V segment lost 4 bases, leaving 9 bases of the junction unmatched. Germline CDR1 and CDR2: LGHDT and YNNKEL (reference sequence). The CDR3 nucleotides read TGTGCCAGCAGCCCTCGTGGGACAGGCAGGGAGCAGTACTTC. Protein: CASSPRGTGREQYF.

The chain couples TRBV5-1 to TRBJ2-7; D call uncertain. Germline CDR1 and CDR2: SGHRS and YFSETQ. Trimming cost V 0 bases and J 3 bases, with 10 bases left between them. The CDR3 runs to 14 residues. The DNA of the CDR3 is TGCGCCAGCAGCTTGGGTTCGCAGGTCTACGAGCAGTACTTC. Protein: CASSLGSQVYEQYF.

This chain links TRBV9 with TRBJ2-7, with 9 bases aligning to TRBD2. CDR1 and CDR2 (germline): SGDLS, YYNGEE. J was trimmed by 0 bases and V by 1 base; bases with no gene match: 2. The CDR3 contains 15 residues. The CDR3 reads CASSVRSGGSYEQYF. The CDR3 nucleotides read TGTGCCAGCAGCGTACGTAGCGGGGGCTCCTACGAGCAGTACTTC.

This clone was seen a handful of times. The chain combines TRBV11-1 with TRBJ1-5; 8 positions agree with TRBD1. The CDR3 has 16 residues. Germline V gives CDR1 SGHAT, CDR2 FQDESV (reference sequence). V was pared by 1 base and J by 1 base, with 3 bases of the junction left unmatched. DNA of the CDR3: TGTGCCAGCAGCTTAGAGTCAGGGGGCAGCAATCAGCCCCAGCATTTT. Its translation: CASSLESGGSNQPQHF.

The chain is built from TRBV6-2 or TRBV6-3 and TRBJ1-6; 7 bases map to TRBD1. The CDR3 loop spans 17 amino acids. Germline CDR1 and CDR2: MNHEY and SVGEGT. Germline trimming cut 2 bases from V and 0 bases from J; bases unmatched to any gene: 4. Written as DNA, the CDR3 is TGTGCCAGCAGTTACCGAACAGGGGACTCCTATAATTCACCCCTCCACTTT. Translating gives CASSYRTGDSYNSPLHF.

The chain uses TRBV3-1 (or the pseudogene TRBV3-2) and TRBJ1-1; tentatively, D is TRBD1 (5 bases). The CDR3 runs to 14 residues. In germline, CDR1 is LGHDT, CDR2 YNNKEL (reference sequence). The germline V and J ends were trimmed by 1 base and 5 bases, with 11 bases remaining between them. The CDR3 DNA reads as TGTGCCAGCAGCCAAGGGGGGGGGAGGACTGAAGCTTTCTTT. Amino acid sequence: CASSQGGGRTEAFF.

The CDR3 DNA reads as TGTGCCAGCACGAGTGGGAACACTGAAGCTTTCTTT. It translates to CASTSGNTEAFF. This rearrangement joins TRBV5-4 to TRBJ1-1; the D is unclear. CDR1 is SGHNT and CDR2 is YYREEE in the germline V gene (reference sequence). Trimming cost V 6 bases and J 1 base, with 7 bases left between them. This CDR3 contains 12 residues.

The chain employs TRBV7-9 and TRBJ1-1, with 8 bases that match TRBD1. Germline CDR1 and CDR2: SEHNR and FQNEAQ (reference sequence). V lost 3 bases, J lost 4 bases, and 4 bases stayed unmatched. The CDR3 consists of 14 residues. The CDR3 here is CASSFRGLGTEAFF. The CDR3 nucleotides read TGTGCCAGCAGCTTCAGGGGGCTGGGCACTGAAGCTTTCTTT.

J is TRBJ2-3 and V is TRBV5-1, with a possible D match to TRBD1 (5 bases). The V and J ends lost 1 base and 10 bases respectively, with 16 bases between them. The germline CDR1 and CDR2 sequences are SGHRS and YFSETQ. This CDR3 comprises 14 residues. The CDR3 DNA reads TGCGCCAGCAGCTTGAGGTCAGGGCCGGACGCGCAGTATTTT. This codes for CASSLRSGPDAQYF.

Only a few counts were recorded for this clone. This chain connects TRBV7-3 to TRBJ1-6; TRBD1 aligns across 8 bases. CDR1 and CDR2 from the germline V gene are SGHTA and FQGTGA. The CDR3 is made up of 14 amino acids. V lost 3 bases and J lost 7; bases outside the gene matches: 2. The CDR3 nucleotides read TGTGCCAGCAGCTTTGGGACAGGAAATTCACCCCTCCACTTT. This sequence encodes CASSFGTGNSPLHF.

The chain carries TRBV4-2 and TRBJ1-4; 9 nucleotides align to TRBD1. The CDR3 is 17 residues long. Germline lookup yields CDR1 LGHNA and CDR2 YNFKEQ. The junction had 11 bases not matched to a gene; V was cut back by 2 bases and J by 7 bases. The CDR3 bases are TGTGCCAGCAGCCAAAGGACAGGGGTCAAACAGGGTGAAAAACTGTTTTTT. Protein: CASSQRTGVKQGEKLFF.

This rearrangement joins TRBV7-2 to TRBJ1-1, with 7 bases aligning to TRBD1. The V gene end was trimmed by 3 bases and the J gene end by 0 bases; junction bases not matched to a gene: 4. The CDR3 contains 15 residues. Germline V lookup: CDR1 SGHTA, CDR2 FQGNSA. CDR3 loop: CASSFDRAMNTEAFF. CDR3 DNA sequence: TGTGCCAGCAGCTTCGACAGGGCCATGAACACTGAAGCTTTCTTT. The variable domain in full, completed from reference TRBV7-2 and TRBJ1-1, reads GAGVSQSPSNKVTEKGKDVELRCDPISGHTALYWYRQSLGQGLEFLIYFQGNSAPDKSGLPSDRFSAERTGGSVSTLTIQRTQQEDSAVYLCASSFDRAMNTEAFFGQGTRLTVV.

The gene calls are TRBV30 and TRBJ2-1; 7 positions agree with TRBD1. The CDR3 is 12 amino acids. From germline, CDR1 is GTSNPN and CDR2 SVGIG (reference sequence). V shed 7 bases and J 3 bases; nucleotides not matched to a gene: 3. The CDR3 sequence: CASRDSYNEQFF. CDR3 DNA sequence: TGTGCCTCTCGGGACAGCTACAATGAGCAGTTCTTC.

The V and J genes are TRBV9 and TRBJ2-1; 13 nucleotides align to TRBD2. The CDR3 runs 15 residues. The germline V gene encodes CDR1 SGDLS and CDR2 YYNGEE. After removal of 4 bases from V and 8 bases from J, the junction contained 6 bases not matched to a gene. The CDR3 DNA follows: TGTGCCAGCAGCACTCGACTAGCGGGGGGCCATGAGCAGTTCTTC. It yields the protein CASSTRLAGGHEQFF.

In its sample, this clone was seen once. The chain employs TRBV6-1 and TRBJ2-3; 9 bases fit TRBD2. The CDR3 has 16 residues. J was trimmed by 6 bases and V by 4 bases; bases with no gene match: 11. The germline gives CDR1 MNHNS, CDR2 SASEGT. The CDR3 nucleotides read TGTGCCAGCAGTGTCCAGCGGGGGGCCGACCGGGATACGCAGTATTTT. Amino acids: CASSVQRGADRDTQYF.

The chain links TRBV7-8 to TRBJ1-4; unclear D gene. V was pared by 4 bases and J by 1 base, with 13 bases between. CDR3 length equals 16 residues. Germline assignment: CDR1 SGHVS and CDR2 FQNEAQ. CDR3 bases: TGTGCCAGCAGCTCTGGTTCGGGATTAACTAATGAAAAACTGTTTTTT. This codes for CASSSGSGLTNEKLFF.

The rearrangement joins TRBV3-1 (or the pseudogene TRBV3-2) to TRBJ2-1; 9 bases align to TRBD2. The CDR3 spans 16 residues. With 0 bases clipped from V and 8 bases from J, the junction kept 8 bases outside the gene matches. Germline CDR1 reads LGHDT; CDR2 reads YNNKEL (reference sequence). The CDR3 reads CASSQDLEAGGHEQFF. The CDR3 DNA is TGTGCCAGCAGCCAAGATCTCGAAGCGGGGGGACATGAGCAGTTCTTC.

The chain couples TRBV21-1 to TRBJ2-7; the table's D call, TRBD1, has no DNA check behind it. TRBV21-1 constitutes a pseudogene. The CDR3 spans 17 residues. CDR3 sequence (DNA): TGTGCCAGCAGCAAAGATGGCAGGGAGCAGGGGGGCTACGAGCAGTACTTC. Its translation: CASSKDGREQGGYEQYF.